The following is a T cell receptor (beta chain) sequence with its context. This entry comes from a study of T-cell reconstitution after alpha-beta-depleted transplantation in children. The CDR3 runs to 16 residues. CDR1 and CDR2 (germline): LNHNV, YYDKDF (reference sequence). The germline V and J ends were trimmed by 5 bases and 3 bases, with 18 bases remaining between them. As it was prepared, the TCRbeta library received unique molecular identifiers. Each CDR3 protein is one row after TCRdb ran MiXCR on the PCR reads. The data hold some 350,000 distinct CDR3 sequences, with about 9.4% observed a single time.

Sequencing was performed on PBMCs from the stem cell graft donor, taken from the stem cell graft. This TCR came from a human donor who donated a stem cell graft to a child with acute lymphoblastic leukemia. The chain combines TRBV15 with TRBJ2-3, with no clear D. The CDR3 DNA sequence: TGTGCCACCAGCCCACGACTGGACGGATTTACAGATACGCAGTATTTT. This codes for CATSPRLDGFTDTQYF.